This T cell receptor (beta chain) was recovered during a study of blood T cell repertoires in COVID-19 (TCRdb year 2020). Looking at the study overall: Samples covering the acute and convalescent phases of COVID-19 were provided by collaborators in the United States, Italy and Spain. The prospective study material was composed of cDNA or gDNA derived from T cells, B-cell-depleted T cells, or PBMCs. Subjects who had been exposed to COVID-19, were actively infected with it, or had recovered from it provided the deeply sampled blood TCRbeta repertoires that made up the dataset. The repertoires were released in a freely available public database intended as a resource for research on the immune response to SARS-CoV-2. The samples were drawn from the first 160 participants of the ongoing ImmuneRACE study and from 1,254 subjects provided by 6 global collaborators. Sample metadata almost always included a de-identified subject ID, COVID-19 status, age in years and sex. Where available, HLA class I and class II types were taken from metadata supplied by the sample provider and were not determined by assay-based typing.

General conclusions and limits of the study: How much clinical and demographic metadata was included differed by source and by participant, and the metadata was provided uncurated.

The sample holds a few counts of this clone. Its antigen remains undetermined. Base qualities were left out, and no much larger clone turns up one base away. The collaborating institutions used their own protocols to collect whole blood in K2EDTA tubes. For TCRbeta analysis, collaborators shipped samples in one of three forms: frozen whole blood, isolated PBMCs, or DNA extracted from either of those sample types. V is cut by 7 bases and J by 2 bases, and the space between the germline ends is 20 bases. Inclusive of the bounding cysteine and phenylalanine, the CDR3 is 16 residues long. Only CDR3 DNA is held: 48 bases, read in frame from base 1. CDR1 and CDR2, per the germline V gene, are MDHEN and SYDVKM. TCRbeta CDR3 regions were amplified from genomic DNA using the immunoSEQ Assay, a bias-controlled multiplex PCR. Per the original workflow: Nucleated cell counts per sample were estimated from amplification of reference gene primers within the assay. To quantify the absolute abundance of each unique TCRbeta CDR3 rearrangement, sequence reads were collapsed and filtered. For each sample, productive Simpson clonality was calculated as the square root of Simpson's diversity index over productive rearrangements. TCRdb took over this immuneACCESS table, retaining in-frame rearrangements with V and J assigned. Such tables are incomplete; in checked studies, under half of the missing clones stem from an unresolved V gene, and the remainder is unexplained. V, J and clone size are taken as reported in that table, and D and trimming were inferred from the DNA itself. Here the sample has some 120,000 clones; approximately 82% occur a single time. The top ten hold 3.8% of the sample.

The receptor was isolated from a woman aged 45-59 years with acute or convalescent COVID-19. Sequenced sample: peripheral blood. The chain is assembled from TRBV28 and TRBJ1-2; matching of 5 bases hints at TRBD1 as the D gene. The DNA reads TGTGCCAGCACCCTCGGGGGAACAGGTTCGAACTATGGCTACACCTTC. It specifies CASTLGGTGSNYGYTF.